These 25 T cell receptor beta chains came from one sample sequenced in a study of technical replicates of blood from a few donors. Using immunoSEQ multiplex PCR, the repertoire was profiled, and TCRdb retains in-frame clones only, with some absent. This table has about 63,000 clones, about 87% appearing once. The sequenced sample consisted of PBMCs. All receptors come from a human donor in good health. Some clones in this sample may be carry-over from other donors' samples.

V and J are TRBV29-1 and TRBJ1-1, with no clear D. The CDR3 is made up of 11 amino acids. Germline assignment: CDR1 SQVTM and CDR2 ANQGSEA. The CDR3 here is CTAYLNTEAFF. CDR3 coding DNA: TGCACCGCTTACTTGAACACTGAAGCTTTCTTT.

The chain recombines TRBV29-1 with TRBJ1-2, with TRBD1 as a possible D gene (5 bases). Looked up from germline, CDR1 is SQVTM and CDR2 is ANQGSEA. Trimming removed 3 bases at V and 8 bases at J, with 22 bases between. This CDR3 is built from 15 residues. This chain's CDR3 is CSVEKARVSKGGYTF. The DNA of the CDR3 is TGCAGCGTTGAGAAGGCCAGGGTATCAAAAGGCGGCTACACCTTC.

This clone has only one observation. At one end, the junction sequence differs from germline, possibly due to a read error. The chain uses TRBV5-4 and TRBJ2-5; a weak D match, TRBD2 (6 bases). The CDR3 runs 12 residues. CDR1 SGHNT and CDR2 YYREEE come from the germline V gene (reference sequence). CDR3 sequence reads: CASSLRGTITNF. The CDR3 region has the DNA TGTGCCAGCAGCTTGCGGGGGACGATTACAAACTTC.

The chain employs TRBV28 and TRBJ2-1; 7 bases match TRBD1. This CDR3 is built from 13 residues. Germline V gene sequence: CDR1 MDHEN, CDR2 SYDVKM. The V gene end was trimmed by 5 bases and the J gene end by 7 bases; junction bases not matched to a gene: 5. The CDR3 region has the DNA TGTGCCAGCAGTACGGACAGGTCGAATGAGCAGTTCTTC. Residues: CASSTDRSNEQFF. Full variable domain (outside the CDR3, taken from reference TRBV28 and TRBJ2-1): DVKVTQSSRYLVKRTGEKVFLECVQDMDHENMFWYRQDPGLGLRLIYFSYDVKMKEKGDIPEGYSVSREKKERFSLILESASTNQTSMYLCASSTDRSNEQFFGPGTRLTVL.

CDR3 in DNA: TGTGCCAGCAGTCAGGACAGGTCGAACACCGGGGAGCTGTTTTTT. Translation: CASSQDRSNTGELFF. The chain recombines TRBV2 with TRBJ2-2, with TRBD1 matching over 7 bases. The ends lost 5 bases at V and 0 bases at J; junction bases unmatched: 3. The CDR3 contains 15 residues. The germline V gene encodes CDR1 SNHLY and CDR2 FYNNEI.

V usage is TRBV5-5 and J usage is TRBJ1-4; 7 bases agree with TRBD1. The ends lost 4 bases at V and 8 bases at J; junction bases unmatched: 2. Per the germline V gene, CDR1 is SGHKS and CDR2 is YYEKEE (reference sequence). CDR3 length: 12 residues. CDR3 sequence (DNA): TGTGCCAGCAGCGGGGACAGCGAAAAACTGTTTTTT. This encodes CASSGDSEKLFF.

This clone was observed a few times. The CDR3 nucleotides read TGTGCCAGCAGATTACGGACAGGGGCGCTTGAAAAACTGTTTTTT. It codes for CASRLRTGALEKLFF. The rearrangement joins TRBV2 to TRBJ1-4; 9 bases match TRBD1. Per the germline V gene, CDR1 is SNHLY and CDR2 is FYNNEI. The V gene end was trimmed by 6 bases and the J gene end by 7 bases; junction bases not matched to a gene: 9. CDR3 length: 15 residues.

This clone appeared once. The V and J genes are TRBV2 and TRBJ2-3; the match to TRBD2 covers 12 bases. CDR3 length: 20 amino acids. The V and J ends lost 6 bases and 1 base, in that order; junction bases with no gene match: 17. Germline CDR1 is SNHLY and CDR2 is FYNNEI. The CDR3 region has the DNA TGTGCCAGCAGCGATCCCCTAGCGGGGGGGCCAGGGATAGGCACAGATACGCAGTATTTT. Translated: CASSDPLAGGPGIGTDTQYF.

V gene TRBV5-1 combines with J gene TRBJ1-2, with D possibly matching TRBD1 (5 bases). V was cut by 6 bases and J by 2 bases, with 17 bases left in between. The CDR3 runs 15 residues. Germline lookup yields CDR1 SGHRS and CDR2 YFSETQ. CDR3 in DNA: TGCGCCAGCACTTTAAGCGGGACGCCCAACTATGGCTACACCTTC. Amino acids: CASTLSGTPNYGYTF.

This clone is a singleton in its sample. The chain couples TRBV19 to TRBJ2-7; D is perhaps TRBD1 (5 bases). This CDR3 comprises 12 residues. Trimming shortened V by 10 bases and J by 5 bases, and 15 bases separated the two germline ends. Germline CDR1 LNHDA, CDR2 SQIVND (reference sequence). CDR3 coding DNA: TGTGCCACCTCAAGTCAGGGAAACGAGCAGTACTTC. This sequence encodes CATSSQGNEQYF.

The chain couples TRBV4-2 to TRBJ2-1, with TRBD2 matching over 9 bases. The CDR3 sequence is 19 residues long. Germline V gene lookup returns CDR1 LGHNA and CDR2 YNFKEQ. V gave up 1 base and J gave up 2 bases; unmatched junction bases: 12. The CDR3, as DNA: TGTGCCAGCAGCCAAGTAGGCGGGGGGGCCTTCTTACCCTACAATGAGCAGTTCTTC. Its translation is CASSQVGGGAFLPYNEQFF.

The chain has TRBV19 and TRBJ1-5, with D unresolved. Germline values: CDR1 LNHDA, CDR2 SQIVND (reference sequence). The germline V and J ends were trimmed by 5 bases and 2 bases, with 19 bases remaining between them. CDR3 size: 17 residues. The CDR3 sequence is CASSAIPQASGNQPQHF. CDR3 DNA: TGTGCCAGTAGTGCAATCCCCCAGGCTTCGGGCAATCAGCCCCAGCATTTT.

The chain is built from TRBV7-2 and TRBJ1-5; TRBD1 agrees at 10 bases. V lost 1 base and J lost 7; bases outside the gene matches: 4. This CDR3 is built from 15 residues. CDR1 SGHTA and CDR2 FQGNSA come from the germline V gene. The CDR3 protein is CASSLVATGGQPQHF. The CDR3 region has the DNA TGTGCCAGCAGCTTAGTCGCGACAGGGGGCCAGCCCCAGCATTTT.

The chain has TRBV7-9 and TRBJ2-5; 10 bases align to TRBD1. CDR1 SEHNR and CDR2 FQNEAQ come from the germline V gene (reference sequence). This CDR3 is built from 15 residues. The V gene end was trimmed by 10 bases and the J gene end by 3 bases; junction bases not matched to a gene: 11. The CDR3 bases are TGTGCCACCCCCGGGAGGACAGGGGGTAAAGAGACCCAGTACTTC. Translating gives CATPGRTGGKETQYF.

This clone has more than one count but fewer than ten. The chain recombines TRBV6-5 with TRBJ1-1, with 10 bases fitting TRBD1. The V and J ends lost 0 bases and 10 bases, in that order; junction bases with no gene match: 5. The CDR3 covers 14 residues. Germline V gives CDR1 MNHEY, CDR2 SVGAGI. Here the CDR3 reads CASSYSPGQGSAFF. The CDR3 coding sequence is TGTGCCAGCAGTTACTCACCGGGACAGGGGTCAGCTTTCTTT.

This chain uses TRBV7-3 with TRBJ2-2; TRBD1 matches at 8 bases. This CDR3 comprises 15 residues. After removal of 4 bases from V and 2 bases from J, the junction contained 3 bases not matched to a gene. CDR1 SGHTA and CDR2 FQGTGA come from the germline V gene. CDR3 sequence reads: CASSSTGANTGELFF. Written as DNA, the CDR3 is TGTGCCAGCAGCTCGACAGGGGCCAACACCGGGGAGCTGTTTTTT. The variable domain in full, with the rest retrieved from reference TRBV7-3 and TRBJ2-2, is GAGVSQTPSNKVTEKGKYVELRCDPISGHTALYWYRQSLGQGPEFLIYFQGTGAADDSGLPNDRFFAVRPEGSVSTLKIQRTERGDSAVYLCASSSTGANTGELFFGEGSRLTVL.

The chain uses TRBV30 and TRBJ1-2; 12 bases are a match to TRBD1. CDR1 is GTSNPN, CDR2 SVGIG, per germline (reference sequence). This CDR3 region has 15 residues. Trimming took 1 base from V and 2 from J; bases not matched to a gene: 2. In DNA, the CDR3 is TGTGCCTGGAGTGAGGGACAGGGGGCGAACTATGGCTACACCTTC. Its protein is CAWSEGQGANYGYTF.

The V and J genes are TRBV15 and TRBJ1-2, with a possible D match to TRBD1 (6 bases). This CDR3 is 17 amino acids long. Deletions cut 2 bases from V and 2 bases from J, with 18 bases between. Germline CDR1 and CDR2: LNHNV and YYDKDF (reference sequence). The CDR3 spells CATSRSSADRKNYGYTF. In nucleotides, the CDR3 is TGTGCCACCAGCAGAAGCTCCGCCGACAGGAAAAACTATGGCTACACCTTC.

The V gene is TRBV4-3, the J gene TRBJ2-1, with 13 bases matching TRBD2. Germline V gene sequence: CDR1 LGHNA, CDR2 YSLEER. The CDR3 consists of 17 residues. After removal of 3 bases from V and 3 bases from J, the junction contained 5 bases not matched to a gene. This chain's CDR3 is CASSQQLAGGIYNEQFF. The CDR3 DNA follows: TGCGCCAGCAGCCAGCAACTAGCGGGGGGGATCTACAATGAGCAGTTCTTC.

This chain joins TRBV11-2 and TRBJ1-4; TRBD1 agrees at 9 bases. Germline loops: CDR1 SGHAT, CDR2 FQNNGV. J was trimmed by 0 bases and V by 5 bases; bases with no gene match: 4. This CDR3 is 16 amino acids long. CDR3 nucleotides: TGTGCCAGCAGCCCGCGGACAGGGGCAACTAATGAAAAACTGTTTTTT. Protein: CASSPRTGATNEKLFF. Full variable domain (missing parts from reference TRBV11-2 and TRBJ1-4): EAGVAQSPRYKIIEKRQSVAFWCNPISGHATLYWYQQILGQGPKLLIQFQNNGVVDDSQLPKDRFSAERLKGVDSTLKIQPAKLEDSAVYLCASSPRTGATNEKLFFGSGTQLSVL.

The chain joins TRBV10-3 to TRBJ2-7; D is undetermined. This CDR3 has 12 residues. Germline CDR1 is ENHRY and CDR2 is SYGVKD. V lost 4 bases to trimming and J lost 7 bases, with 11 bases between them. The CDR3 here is CAISAPSGEQYF. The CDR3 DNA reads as TGTGCCATCAGTGCCCCTAGTGGTGAGCAGTACTTC.

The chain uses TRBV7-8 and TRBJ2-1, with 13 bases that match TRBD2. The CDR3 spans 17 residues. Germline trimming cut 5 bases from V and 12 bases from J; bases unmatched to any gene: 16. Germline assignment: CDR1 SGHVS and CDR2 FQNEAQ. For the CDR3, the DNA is TGTGCCAGCAGCGAACGAATAGGACTAGCGGGGGACAAGGGGCAGTTCTTC. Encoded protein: CASSERIGLAGDKGQFF.

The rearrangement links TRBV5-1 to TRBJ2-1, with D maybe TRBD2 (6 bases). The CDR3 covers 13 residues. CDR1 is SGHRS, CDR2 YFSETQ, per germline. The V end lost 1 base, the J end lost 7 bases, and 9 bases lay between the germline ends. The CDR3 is CASSLSSGNEQFF. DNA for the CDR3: TGCGCCAGCAGCTTGAGTAGCGGAAATGAGCAGTTCTTC.

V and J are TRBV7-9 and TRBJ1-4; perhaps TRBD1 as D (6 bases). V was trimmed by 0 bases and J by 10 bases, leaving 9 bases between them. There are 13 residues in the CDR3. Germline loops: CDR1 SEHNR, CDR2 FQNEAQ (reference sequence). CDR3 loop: CASSLASQGKLFF. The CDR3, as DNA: TGTGCCAGCAGCTTAGCGTCACAGGGAAAACTGTTTTTT.

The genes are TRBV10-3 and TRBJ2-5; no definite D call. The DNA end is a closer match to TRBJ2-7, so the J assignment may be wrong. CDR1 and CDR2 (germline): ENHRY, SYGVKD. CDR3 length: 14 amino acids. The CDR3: CAITETHRSYEQYF. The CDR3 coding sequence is TGTGCCATCACAGAGACTCACCGGTCCTACGAGCAGTACTTC.